This TCR beta chain was sequenced during a study of blood T cell repertoires in COVID-19. Study-wide context: COVID-19 samples from acute and convalescent phases originated in the United States, Italy and Spain.

The CDR3 covers 15 residues. With 3 bases removed from V and 4 bases from J, the gap between germline ends came to 16 bases. The germline V gene has CDR1 LNHDA and CDR2 SQIVND (reference sequence). Method: immunoSEQ multiplex PCR; TCRdb's copy keeps in-frame clones and lacks some. The table records about 97,000 clones, about four fifths of them present only once. This chain links TRBV19 with TRBJ2-7, with D possibly matching TRBD1 (7 bases). What was sequenced was peripheral blood. The source of this sequence is a middle-aged man with active or convalescent COVID-19. CDR3 coding DNA: TGTGCCAGTAGTATCAAAACAGGGGAGGTATACGAGCAGTACTTC. Its protein is CASSIKTGEVYEQYF. The variable domain in full, with the rest retrieved from reference TRBV19 and TRBJ2-7, is DGGITQSPKYLFRKEGQNVTLSCEQNLNHDAMYWYRQDPGQGLRLIYYSQIVNDFQKGDIAEGYSVSREKKESFPLTVTSAQKNPTAFYLCASSIKTGEVYEQYFGPGTRLTVT.